This T cell receptor (beta chain) derives from a study of T cell repertoires in cytomegalovirus infection. Study conclusions and caveats: HLA-C-restricted, CMV-specific TCR beta clonotypes were dominant ex vivo.

The CDR3 runs 12 residues. Trimming stripped 6 bases from V and 8 bases from J, with 10 bases between. CDR1 is SNHLY, CDR2 FYNNEI, per germline. A note on this clonotype: Its antigen is currently unknown.

TCRdb passed the reads through MiXCR, listing each CDR3 protein once. The sample shows approximately 470,000 distinct CDR3 sequences, approximately 42% of them seen only once. The chain is built from TRBV2 and TRBJ2-2; D gene unclear. The specimen comprised cultured PBMCs, sampled from culture after CMV antigen stimulation. This clonotype originated in a human donor in good health (CMV status not recorded). Some clones in this sample may be carry-over from other donors' samples. CDR3 sequence: CASRADQGELFF. In DNA, the CDR3 is TGTGCCAGCAGGGCCGATCAAGGGGAGCTGTTTTTT.